The sequence of this T cell receptor beta chain was determined in a study of somatic mutations in cytotoxic T cells in rheumatoid arthritis. About the research overall: Selected T-cell populations stained with V beta antibodies were isolated by flow sorting to nearly 100% purity; these included V beta1+ cells subjected to TCRB sequencing. Study-wide points: Among rheumatoid arthritis patients, TRBV07 appeared slightly underrepresented, and this finding was left without any adjustment for multiple comparisons.

Here immunoSEQ multiplex PCR was the method, and the copy in TCRdb shows in-frame clones only, minus some. Found here are 9,500 to 15,000 clones, over 80% of them singletons; the top ten hold 13% to 15%. In germline, CDR1 is MNHNS, CDR2 SASEGT. The CDR3 loop spans 17 amino acids. After removal of 2 bases from V and 3 bases from J, the junction contained 9 bases not matched to a gene. Healthy control participants comprised blood donors of median age 56 years (range about 21-75), of whom 45% to 65% were female. CD4+ cells and CD8+ cells were each obtained through positive magnetic bead selection, and their purity was assessed by flow cytometry. The sample holds one count of this clone. Antigen unknown.

The V and J genes are TRBV6-1 and TRBJ2-2; 7 bases agree with TRBD1. The source is a woman aged 60-70 years in good health. The source material was CD8+ T cells sorted from blood. The CDR3 loop reads CASSEYHGDSYTGELFF. The CDR3 bases are TGTGCCAGCAGTGAATACCACGGGGACAGTTACACCGGGGAGCTGTTTTTT.